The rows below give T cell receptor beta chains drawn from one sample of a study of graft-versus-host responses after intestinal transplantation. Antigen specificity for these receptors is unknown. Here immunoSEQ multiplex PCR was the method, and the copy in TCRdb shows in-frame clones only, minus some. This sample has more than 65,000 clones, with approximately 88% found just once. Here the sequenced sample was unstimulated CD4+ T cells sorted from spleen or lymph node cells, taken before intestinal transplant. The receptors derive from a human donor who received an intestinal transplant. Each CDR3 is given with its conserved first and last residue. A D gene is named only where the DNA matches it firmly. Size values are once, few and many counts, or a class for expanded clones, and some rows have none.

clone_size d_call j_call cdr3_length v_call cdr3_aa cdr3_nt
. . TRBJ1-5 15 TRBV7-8 CASSAAGTPNQPQHF TGTGCCAGCAGCGCAGCCGGGACACCTAATCAGCCCCAGCATTTT
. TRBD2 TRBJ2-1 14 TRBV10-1 CASGVAGAANEQFF TGCGCCAGCGGGGTAGCGGGAGCGGCTAATGAGCAGTTCTTC
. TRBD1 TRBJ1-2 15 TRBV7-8 CASSPNKGQGAGYTF TGTGCCAGCAGCCCGAACAAGGGACAGGGGGCCGGCTACACCTTC
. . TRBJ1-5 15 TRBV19 CASRPQGSSAQPQHF TGTGCCAGTAGGCCTCAGGGTTCTTCGGCGCAGCCCCAGCATTTT
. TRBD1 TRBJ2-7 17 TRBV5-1 CASSPAGGSQGAYEQYF TGCGCCAGCAGCCCCGCAGGGGGAAGTCAGGGGGCATACGAGCAGTACTTC
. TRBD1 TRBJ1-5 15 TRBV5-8 CASSFGEAGGQPQHF TGTGCCAGCAGCTTCGGGGAGGCAGGGGGTCAGCCCCAGCATTTT
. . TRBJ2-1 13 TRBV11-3 CASSSGRTNEQFF TGTGCCAGCAGCTCGGGTCGAACAAATGAGCAGTTCTTC
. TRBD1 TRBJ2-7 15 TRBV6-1 CASSHGQGASYEQYF TGTGCCAGCAGCCACGGACAGGGGGCGTCGTACGAGCAGTACTTC
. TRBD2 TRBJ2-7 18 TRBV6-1 CASSEALPLLAGNYEQYF TGTGCCAGCAGTGAAGCGCTTCCCCTGCTAGCGGGGAACTACGAGCAGTACTTC
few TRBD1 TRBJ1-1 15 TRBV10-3 CAISVRGPANTEAFF TGTGCCATCAGTGTTAGGGGGCCGGCGAACACTGAAGCTTTCTTT
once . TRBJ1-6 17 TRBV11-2 CASSLSGKSSYNSPLHF TGTGCCAGCAGCTTATCCGGGAAGAGCTCCTATAATTCACCCCTCCACTTT
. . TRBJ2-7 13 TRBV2 CASSEQGYYEQYF TGTGCCAGCAGTGAACAGGGGTACTACGAGCAGTACTTC
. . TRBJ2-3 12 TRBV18 CASSPLPDTQYF TGTGCCAGCTCACCCCTCCCAGATACGCAGTATTTT
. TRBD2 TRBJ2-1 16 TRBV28 CASSRPRGGGRGEQFF TGTGCCAGCAGCAGACCCCGGGGGGGCGGTAGAGGTGAGCAGTTCTTC
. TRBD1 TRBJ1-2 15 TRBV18 CASSPDWTGNYGYTF TGTGCCAGCTCACCTGACTGGACAGGGAACTATGGCTACACCTTC
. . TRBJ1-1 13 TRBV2 CASSVEGNTEAFF TGTGCCAGCAGTGTGGAGGGGAACACTGAAGCTTTCTTT
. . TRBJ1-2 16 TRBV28 CASSPAKSGPPNGYTF TGTGCCAGCAGTCCAGCAAAGTCTGGGCCGCCTAATGGCTACACCTTC